What follows describes a single TCR beta chain. The data stem from a study of T cell changes during pregnancy in multiple sclerosis. V was cut by 0 bases and J by 5 bases, with 12 bases left in between. The CDR3 is 14 residues long. The germline gives CDR1 SGHRS, CDR2 YFSETQ. The assay was immunoSEQ multiplex PCR, and TCRdb's table has in-frame clones only and misses some. The sample contains roughly 120,000 clones, around nine tenths of which appear only once. Sample: peripheral blood, taken in the third trimester of pregnancy. The sequence came from a female donor with multiple sclerosis, enrolled in a pregnancy study. The V and J genes are TRBV5-1 and TRBJ2-7; D perhaps matches TRBD1 (5 bases). The CDR3: CASSLAFRGDEQYF. CDR3 sequence (DNA): TGCGCCAGCAGCTTGGCATTTAGGGGCGACGAGCAGTACTTC. Drawing the rest from reference TRBV5-1 and TRBJ2-7, the complete variable domain is KAGVTQTPRYLIKTRGQQVTLSCSPISGHRSVSWYQQTPGQGLQFLFEYFSETQRNKGNFPGRFSGRQFSNSRSEMNVSTLELGDSALYLCASSLAFRGDEQYFGPGTRLTVT.